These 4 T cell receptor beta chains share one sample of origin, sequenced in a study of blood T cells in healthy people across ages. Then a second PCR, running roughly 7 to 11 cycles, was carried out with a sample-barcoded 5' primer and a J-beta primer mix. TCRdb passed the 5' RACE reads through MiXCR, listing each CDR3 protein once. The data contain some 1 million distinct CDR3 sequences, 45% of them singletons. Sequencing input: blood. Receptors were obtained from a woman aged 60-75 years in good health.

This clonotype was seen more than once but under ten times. The CDR3 sequence is CASSVGQGKHEQYF. As DNA, the CDR3 is TGTGCCAGCAGCGTAGGACAGGGTAAACACGAGCAGTACTTC. The V and J genes are TRBV9 and TRBJ2-7; TRBD1 matches at 7 bases. CDR3 length: 14 residues. The J segment lost 5 bases and the V segment lost 0 bases, leaving 5 bases of the junction unmatched. Germline V gives CDR1 SGDLS, CDR2 YYNGEE.

CDR3 sequence reads: CASSLGVQGQGGGGYTF. Here the CDR3 DNA reads TGTGCCAGCAGCTTAGGCGTCCAGGGACAGGGTGGAGGAGGCTACACCTTC. The V and J genes are TRBV13 and TRBJ1-2, with 9 bases that match TRBD1. CDR1 and CDR2 (germline): PRHDT, FYEKMQ (reference sequence). The CDR3 is 17 amino acids. V lost 0 bases to trimming and J lost 8 bases; unmatched junction nucleotides: 13.

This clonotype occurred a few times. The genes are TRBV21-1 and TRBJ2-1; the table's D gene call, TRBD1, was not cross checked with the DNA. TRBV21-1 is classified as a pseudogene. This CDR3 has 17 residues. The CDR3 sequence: CASSKRPGKQPYNEQFF. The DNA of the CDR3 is TGTGCCAGCAGCAAACGGCCCGGGAAGCAGCCTTACAATGAGCAGTTCTTC.

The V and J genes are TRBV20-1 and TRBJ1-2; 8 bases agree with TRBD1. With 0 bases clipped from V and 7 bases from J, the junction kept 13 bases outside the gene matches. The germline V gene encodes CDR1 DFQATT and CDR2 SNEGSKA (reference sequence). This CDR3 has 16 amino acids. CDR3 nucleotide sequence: TGCAGTGCTAGAGATTCCAGGGGGCGCGGAAGGATTGGCTACACCTTC. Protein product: CSARDSRGRGRIGYTF.